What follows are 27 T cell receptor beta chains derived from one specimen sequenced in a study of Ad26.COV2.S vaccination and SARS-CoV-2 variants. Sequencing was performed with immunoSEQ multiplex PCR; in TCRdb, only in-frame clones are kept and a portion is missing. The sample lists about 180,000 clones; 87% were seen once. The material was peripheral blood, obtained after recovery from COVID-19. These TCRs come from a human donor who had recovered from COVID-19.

The CDR3 DNA sequence: TGTGCCAGCTCACCACAGTCGACAGGGATGAACACTGAAGCTTTCTTT. This gives the protein CASSPQSTGMNTEAFF. V usage is TRBV18 and J usage is TRBJ1-1; 7 bases match TRBD1. The CDR3 is 16 amino acids. V lost 1 base to trimming and J lost 0 bases; unmatched junction nucleotides: 5. Germline-derived CDR1 and CDR2 are KGHSH and LQKENI.

CDR3 bases: TGTGCCAGCAGTGGGACTAGCGCCTACAATGAGCAGTTCTTC. Its protein is CASSGTSAYNEQFF. V gene TRBV27 combines with J gene TRBJ2-1; 10 bases are shared with TRBD2. The trim removed 5 bases at V and 2 bases at J, leaving 0 bases unmatched. The CDR3 length is 14 residues. CDR1 and CDR2 (germline): MNHEY, SMNVEV (reference sequence).

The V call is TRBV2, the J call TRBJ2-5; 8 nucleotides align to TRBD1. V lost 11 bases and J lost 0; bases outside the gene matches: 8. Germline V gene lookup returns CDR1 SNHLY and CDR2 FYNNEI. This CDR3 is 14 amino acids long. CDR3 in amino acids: CAVPGQVYQETQYF. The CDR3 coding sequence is TGTGCCGTCCCGGGACAGGTGTACCAAGAGACCCAGTACTTC.

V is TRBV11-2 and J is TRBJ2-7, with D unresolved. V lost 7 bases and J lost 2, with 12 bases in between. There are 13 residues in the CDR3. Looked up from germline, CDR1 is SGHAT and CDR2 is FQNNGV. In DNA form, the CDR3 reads TGTGCCAGCACCCCGGAGAATCCCTACGAGCAGTACTTC. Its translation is CASTPENPYEQYF.

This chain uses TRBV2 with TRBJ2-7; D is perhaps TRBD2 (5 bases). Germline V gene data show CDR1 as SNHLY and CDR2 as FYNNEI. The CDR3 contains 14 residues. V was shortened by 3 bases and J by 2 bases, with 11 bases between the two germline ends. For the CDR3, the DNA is TGTGCCAGCAGTGATGGGAGTGGGGCCTACGAGCAGTACTTC. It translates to CASSDGSGAYEQYF.

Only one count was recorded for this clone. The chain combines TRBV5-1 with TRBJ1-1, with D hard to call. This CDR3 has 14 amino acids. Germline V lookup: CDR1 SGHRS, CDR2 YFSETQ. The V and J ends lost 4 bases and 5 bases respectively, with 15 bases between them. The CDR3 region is CASSLGRAETEAFF. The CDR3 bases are TGCGCCAGCAGCCTGGGGAGGGCGGAGACTGAAGCTTTCTTT. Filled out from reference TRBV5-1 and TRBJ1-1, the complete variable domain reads KAGVTQTPRYLIKTRGQQVTLSCSPISGHRSVSWYQQTPGQGLQFLFEYFSETQRNKGNFPGRFSGRQFSNSRSEMNVSTLELGDSALYLCASSLGRAETEAFFGQGTRLTVV.

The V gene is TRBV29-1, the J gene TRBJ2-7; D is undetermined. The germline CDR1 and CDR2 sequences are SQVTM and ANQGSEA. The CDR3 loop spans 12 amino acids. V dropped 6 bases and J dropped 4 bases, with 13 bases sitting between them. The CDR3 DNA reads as TGCAGCGTCAAGACGTGGCAGTACGAGCAGTACTTC. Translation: CSVKTWQYEQYF.

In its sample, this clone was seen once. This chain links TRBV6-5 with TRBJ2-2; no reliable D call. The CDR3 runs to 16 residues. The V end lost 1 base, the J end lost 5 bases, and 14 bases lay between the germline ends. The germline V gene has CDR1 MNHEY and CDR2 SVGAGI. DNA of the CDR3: TGTGCCAGCAGTTACTTGCCGGGCCAAGGGACCGGGGAGCTGTTTTTT. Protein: CASSYLPGQGTGELFF.

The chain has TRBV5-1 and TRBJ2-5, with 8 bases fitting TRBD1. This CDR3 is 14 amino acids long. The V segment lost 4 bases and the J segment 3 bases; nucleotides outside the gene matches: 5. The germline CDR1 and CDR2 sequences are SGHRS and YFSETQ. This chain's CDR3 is CASSPKDREETQYF. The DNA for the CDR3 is TGCGCCAGCAGCCCTAAGGACAGGGAAGAGACCCAGTACTTC. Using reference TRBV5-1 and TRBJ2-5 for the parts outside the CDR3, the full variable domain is KAGVTQTPRYLIKTRGQQVTLSCSPISGHRSVSWYQQTPGQGLQFLFEYFSETQRNKGNFPGRFSGRQFSNSRSEMNVSTLELGDSALYLCASSPKDREETQYFGPGTRLLVL.

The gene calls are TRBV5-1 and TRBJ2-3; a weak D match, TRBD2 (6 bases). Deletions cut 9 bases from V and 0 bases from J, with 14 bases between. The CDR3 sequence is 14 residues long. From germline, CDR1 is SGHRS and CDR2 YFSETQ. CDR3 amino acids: CATRSGPSTDTQYF. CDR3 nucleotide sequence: TGCGCCACCCGGAGCGGGCCGAGCACAGATACGCAGTATTTT.

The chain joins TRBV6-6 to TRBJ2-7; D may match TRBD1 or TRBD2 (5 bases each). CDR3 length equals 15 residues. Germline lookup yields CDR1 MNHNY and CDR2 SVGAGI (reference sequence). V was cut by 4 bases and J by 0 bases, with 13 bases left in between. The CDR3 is CASSSLGTFSYEQYF. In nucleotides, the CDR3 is TGTGCCAGCAGTTCCCTCGGGACCTTCTCCTACGAGCAGTACTTC.

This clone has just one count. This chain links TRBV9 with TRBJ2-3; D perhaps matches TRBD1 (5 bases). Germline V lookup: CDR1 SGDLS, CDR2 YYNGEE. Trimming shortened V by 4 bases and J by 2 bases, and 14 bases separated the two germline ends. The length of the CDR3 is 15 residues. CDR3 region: CASSPRWGYTDTQYF. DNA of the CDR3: TGTGCCAGCAGCCCTCGATGGGGCTACACAGATACGCAGTATTTT. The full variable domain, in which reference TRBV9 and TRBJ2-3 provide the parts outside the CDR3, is DSGVTQTPKHLITATGQRVTLRCSPRSGDLSVYWYQQSLDQGLQFLIQYYNGEERAKGNILERFSAQQFPDLHSELNLSSLELGDSALYFCASSPRWGYTDTQYFGPGTRLTVL.

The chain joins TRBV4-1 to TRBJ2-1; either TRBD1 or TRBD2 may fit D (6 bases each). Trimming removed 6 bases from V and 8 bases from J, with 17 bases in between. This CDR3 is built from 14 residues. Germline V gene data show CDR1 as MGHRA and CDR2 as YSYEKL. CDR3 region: CASSGAGEDHEQFF. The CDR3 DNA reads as TGCGCCAGCAGTGGGGCAGGGGAGGACCATGAGCAGTTCTTC.

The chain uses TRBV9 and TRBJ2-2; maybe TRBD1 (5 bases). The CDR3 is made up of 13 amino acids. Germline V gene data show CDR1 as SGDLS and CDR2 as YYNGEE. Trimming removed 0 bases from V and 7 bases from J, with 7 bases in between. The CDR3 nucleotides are TGTGCCAGCAGCGTAGTCACAGGCGGGGAGCTGTTTTTT. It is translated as CASSVVTGGELFF.

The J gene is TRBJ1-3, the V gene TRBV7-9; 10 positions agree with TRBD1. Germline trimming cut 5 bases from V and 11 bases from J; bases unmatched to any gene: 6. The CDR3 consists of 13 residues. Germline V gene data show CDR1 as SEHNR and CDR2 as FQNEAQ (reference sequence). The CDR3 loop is CASSPSGTGAIYF. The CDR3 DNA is TGTGCCAGCAGCCCATCCGGGACAGGGGCCATATATTTT.

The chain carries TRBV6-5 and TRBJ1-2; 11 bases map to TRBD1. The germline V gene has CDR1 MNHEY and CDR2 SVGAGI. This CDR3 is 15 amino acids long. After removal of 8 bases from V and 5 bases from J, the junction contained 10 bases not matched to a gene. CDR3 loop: CASYRTGGVGYGYTF. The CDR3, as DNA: TGTGCCAGCTACCGGACAGGGGGCGTGGGGTATGGCTACACCTTC.

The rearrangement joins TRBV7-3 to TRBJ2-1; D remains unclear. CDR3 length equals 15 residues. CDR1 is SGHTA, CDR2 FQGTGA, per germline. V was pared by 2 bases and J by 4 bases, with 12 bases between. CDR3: CASSLLGDIYNEQFF. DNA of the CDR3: TGTGCCAGCAGCTTATTGGGCGACATATACAATGAGCAGTTCTTC.

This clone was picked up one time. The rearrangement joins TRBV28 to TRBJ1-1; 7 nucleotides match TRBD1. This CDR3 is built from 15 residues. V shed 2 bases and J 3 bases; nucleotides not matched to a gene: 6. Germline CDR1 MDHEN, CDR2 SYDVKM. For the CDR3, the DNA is TGTGCCAGCAGTTTACGGATAGGGGGCTACACTGAAGCTTTCTTT. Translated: CASSLRIGGYTEAFF.

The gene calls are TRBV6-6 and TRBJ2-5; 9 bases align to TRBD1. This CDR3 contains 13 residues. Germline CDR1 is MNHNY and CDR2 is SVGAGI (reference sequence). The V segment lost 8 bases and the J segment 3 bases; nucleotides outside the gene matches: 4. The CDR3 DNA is TGTGCCAGCTACGGACAGGGGAAAGAGACCCAGTACTTC. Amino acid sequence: CASYGQGKETQYF.

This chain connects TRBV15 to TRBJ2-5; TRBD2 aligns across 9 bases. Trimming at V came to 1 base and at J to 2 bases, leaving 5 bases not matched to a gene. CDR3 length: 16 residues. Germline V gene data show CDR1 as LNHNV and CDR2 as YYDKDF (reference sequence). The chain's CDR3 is CATSRGTSATQETQYF. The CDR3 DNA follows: TGTGCCACCAGCAGAGGGACTAGCGCCACGCAAGAGACCCAGTACTTC.

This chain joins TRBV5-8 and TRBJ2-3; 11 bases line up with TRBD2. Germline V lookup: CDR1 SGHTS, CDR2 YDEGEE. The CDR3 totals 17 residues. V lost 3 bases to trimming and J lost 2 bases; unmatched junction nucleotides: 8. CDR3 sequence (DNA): TGTGCCAGCAGCTCCGGGACTAGCGGTTACTCCACAGATACGCAGTATTTT. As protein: CASSSGTSGYSTDTQYF.

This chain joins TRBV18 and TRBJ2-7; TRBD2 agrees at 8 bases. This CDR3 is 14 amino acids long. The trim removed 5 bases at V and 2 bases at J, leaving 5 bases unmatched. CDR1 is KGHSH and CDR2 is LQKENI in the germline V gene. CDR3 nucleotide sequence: TGTGCCAGCTCAGCGACTAGCGCTACCTACGAGCAGTACTTC. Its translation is CASSATSATYEQYF.

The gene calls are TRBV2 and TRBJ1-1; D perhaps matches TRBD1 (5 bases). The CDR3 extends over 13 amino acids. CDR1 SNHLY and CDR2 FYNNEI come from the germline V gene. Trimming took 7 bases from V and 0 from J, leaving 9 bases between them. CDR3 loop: CASIVGVNTEAFF. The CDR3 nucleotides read TGTGCCAGCATTGTGGGGGTGAACACTGAAGCTTTCTTT. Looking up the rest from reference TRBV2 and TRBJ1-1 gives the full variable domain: EPEVTQTPSHQVTQMGQEVILRCVPISNHLYFYWYRQILGQKVEFLVSFYNNEISEKSEIFDDQFSVERPDGSNFTLKIRSTKLEDSAMYFCASIVGVNTEAFFGQGTRLTVV.

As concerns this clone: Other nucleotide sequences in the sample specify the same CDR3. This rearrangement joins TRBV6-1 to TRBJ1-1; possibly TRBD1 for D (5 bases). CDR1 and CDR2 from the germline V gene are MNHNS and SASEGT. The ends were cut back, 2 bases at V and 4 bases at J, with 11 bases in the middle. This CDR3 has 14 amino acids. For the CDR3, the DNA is TGTGCCAGCAGTGAAAGCGGGGGGAGCACTGAAGCTTTCTTT. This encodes CASSESGGSTEAFF.

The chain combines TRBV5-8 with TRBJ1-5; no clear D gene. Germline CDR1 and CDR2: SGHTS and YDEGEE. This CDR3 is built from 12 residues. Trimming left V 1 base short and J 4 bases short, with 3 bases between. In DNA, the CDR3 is TGTGCCAGCAGCTTGTGGAATCAGCCCCAGCATTTT. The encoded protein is CASSLWNQPQHF.

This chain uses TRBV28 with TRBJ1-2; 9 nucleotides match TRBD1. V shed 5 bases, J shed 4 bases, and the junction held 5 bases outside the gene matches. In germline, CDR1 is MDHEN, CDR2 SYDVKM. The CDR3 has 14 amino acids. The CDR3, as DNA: TGTGCCAGCAGTCTCGACAGGGGGGGCTATGGCTACACCTTC. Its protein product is CASSLDRGGYGYTF.

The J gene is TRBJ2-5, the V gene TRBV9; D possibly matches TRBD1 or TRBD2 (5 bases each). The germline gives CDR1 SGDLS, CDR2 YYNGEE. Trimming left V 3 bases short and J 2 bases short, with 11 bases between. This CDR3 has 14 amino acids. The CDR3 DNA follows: TGTGCCAGCAGCGCCGGGACGGTTCAAGAGACCCAGTACTTC. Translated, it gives CASSAGTVQETQYF.